This T cell receptor (beta chain) was observed in a study of OX40 agonist ivuxolimab in advanced cancers. Findings and caveats of the study: Some nonresponders likewise displayed low normalized T-cell clonal expansion.

Assay: immunoSEQ multiplex PCR; the TCRdb copy retains only in-frame clones and omits some. The repertoire holds 100,000 or so clones, with more than 95% as singletons. The CDR3 has 13 amino acids. V lost 3 bases and J 0 bases, leaving 3 bases between the germline ends. In germline, CDR1 is SGDLS, CDR2 YYNGEE. A remark on this clone: Its specificity is unknown.

The material was CD4+ or CD8+ T cells sorted from blood, obtained in a trial of the OX40 agonist ivuxolimab. The receptor's source is an adult with an advanced solid tumor such as melanoma, head and neck, liver or kidney cancer. This rearrangement joins TRBV9 to TRBJ2-2; D remains unclear. In DNA, the CDR3 is TGTGCCAGCAGCGGGCCGAACACCGGGGAGCTGTTTTTT. Protein product: CASSGPNTGELFF. Supplemented by reference TRBV9 and TRBJ2-2, the full variable domain reads DSGVTQTPKHLITATGQRVTLRCSPRSGDLSVYWYQQSLDQGLQFLIQYYNGEERAKGNILERFSAQQFPDLHSELNLSSLELGDSALYFCASSGPNTGELFFGEGSRLTVL.